The 29 T cell receptor beta chains in this list originate from one sample, sequenced in a study of T cells in Graves' hyperthyroidism and ophthalmopathy. It was RNA transcripts that yielded the amplified TCR beta CDR3 regions. HTBI primers were the set used in a first-round RT-PCR of the TCR CDR3. TCRdb ran MiXCR on the multiplex PCR reads and lists one entry per CDR3 protein. The top ten clones hold about a sixth of a sample with fewer than 850,000 distinct CDR3 sequences, roughly 17% of them seen once. Sequencing used blood. These TCRs come from a man in his fifties with Graves' hyperthyroidism.

This chain uses TRBV13 with TRBJ1-3, with 8 bases lining up with TRBD1. Germline CDR1 and CDR2: PRHDT and FYEKMQ (reference sequence). This CDR3 contains 15 residues. The V and J ends lost 4 bases and 3 bases, in that order; junction bases with no gene match: 5. CDR3 region: CASSSTGVHGNTIYF. The CDR3, as DNA: TGTGCCAGCAGCTCGACAGGGGTCCATGGAAACACCATATATTTT.

V and J are TRBV28 and TRBJ2-5, with a tentative D call TRBD2 (6 bases). CDR1 is MDHEN, CDR2 SYDVKM, per germline. Trimming stripped 7 bases from V and 0 bases from J, with 9 bases between. This CDR3 comprises 13 residues. The CDR3 loop reads CASMWEDQETQYF. The CDR3 nucleotides read TGTGCCAGCATGTGGGAGGACCAAGAGACCCAGTACTTC.

This clonotype has a handful of counts. The rearrangement joins TRBV19 to TRBJ2-7, with 9 nucleotides matching TRBD2. V gave up 0 bases and J gave up 0 bases; unmatched junction bases: 6. The length of the CDR3 is 17 residues. Germline V gives CDR1 LNHDA, CDR2 SQIVND (reference sequence). CDR3 sequence (DNA): TGTGCCAGTAGTATAGATGGGAGGACTAGCGACTCCTACGAGCAGTACTTC. It is translated as CASSIDGRTSDSYEQYF. The variable domain in full, with the rest retrieved from reference TRBV19 and TRBJ2-7, is DGGITQSPKYLFRKEGQNVTLSCEQNLNHDAMYWYRQDPGQGLRLIYYSQIVNDFQKGDIAEGYSVSREKKESFPLTVTSAQKNPTAFYLCASSIDGRTSDSYEQYFGPGTRLTVT.

This clonotype occurred a few times. J is TRBJ1-1 and V is TRBV6-5; a possible D gene is TRBD1 (5 bases). CDR3 length: 15 residues. V lost 0 bases and J 0 bases, leaving 8 bases between the germline ends. Looked up from germline, CDR1 is MNHEY and CDR2 is SVGAGI. CDR3 coding DNA: TGTGCCAGCAGTTACTCAGAGGGGATGAACACTGAAGCTTTCTTT. Its protein product is CASSYSEGMNTEAFF.

This clonotype appeared a few times. This chain joins TRBV28 and TRBJ2-5, with TRBD1 as a possible D gene (5 bases). Trimming stripped 7 bases from V and 1 base from J, with 16 bases between. CDR3 size: 15 residues. CDR1 is MDHEN and CDR2 is SYDVKM in the germline V gene. In DNA, the CDR3 is TGTGCCAGCATGGATCGACAGCAATTCCAAGAGACCCAGTACTTC. It is translated as CASMDRQQFQETQYF. The variable domain in full, completed from reference TRBV28 and TRBJ2-5, reads DVKVTQSSRYLVKRTGEKVFLECVQDMDHENMFWYRQDPGLGLRLIYFSYDVKMKEKGDIPEGYSVSREKKERFSLILESASTNQTSMYLCASMDRQQFQETQYFGPGTRLLVL.

This clonotype was detected a few times. CDR3 residues: CASSYSSGISNQPQHF. The CDR3 DNA reads as TGTGCCAGCAGTTACTCCTCGGGGATCAGCAATCAGCCCCAGCATTTT. The gene calls are TRBV6-2 or TRBV6-3 and TRBJ1-5; D is unclear. In germline, CDR1 is MNHEY, CDR2 SVGEGT. V lost 0 bases and J lost 1, with 10 bases in between. This CDR3 comprises 16 residues.

A word on this clonotype: A single base separates this from a much larger clone, so it may be a read error. Without the conserved terminal phenylalanine or tryptophan, this CDR3 likely stems from a read error. This chain joins TRBV7-2 and TRBJ2-7; no firm D call. This CDR3 region has 15 residues. The V gene lost 0 bases and the J gene lost 0 bases, with 9 bases spanning the gap. CDR1 is SGHTA and CDR2 is FQGNSA in the germline V gene. In nucleotides, the CDR3 is TGTGCCAGCAGCTTAGCGGCACCGCTCTCCTACGAGCAGTACTGC. Its protein product is CASSLAAPLSYEQYC.

This clonotype was seen repeatedly, ten times or more. The chain joins TRBV12-3 or TRBV12-4 to TRBJ2-1; maybe TRBD2 (5 bases). The CDR3 loop spans 15 amino acids. V gave up 6 bases and J gave up 2 bases, with 14 bases separating them. The CDR3 spells CASRARDFAYNEQFF. CDR3 in DNA: TGTGCCAGCAGAGCCCGGGATTTCGCCTACAATGAGCAGTTCTTC.

This clonotype was seen repeatedly, ten times or more. V is TRBV11-3 and J is TRBJ1-3; D remains unclear. This CDR3 spans 13 amino acids. Germline V gives CDR1 SGHNT, CDR2 YENEEA. V lost 5 bases and J lost 2, with 7 bases in between. CDR3 residues: CASSPSPGNTIYF. The CDR3 region has the DNA TGTGCCAGCAGCCCCTCACCTGGAAACACCATATATTTT.

The sample holds many counts of this clonotype. The chain employs TRBV3-1 and TRBJ2-1; TRBD2 matches at 14 bases. Trimming removed 4 bases from V and 9 bases from J; junction bases left unmatched: 2. Looked up from germline, CDR1 is LGHDT and CDR2 is YNNKEL (reference sequence). This CDR3 has 14 amino acids. The CDR3: CASSPGTSGSEQFF. CDR3 DNA: TGTGCCAGCAGCCCCGGGACTAGCGGGAGTGAGCAGTTCTTC.

The chain is built from TRBV6-1 and TRBJ2-7; 13 bases are a match to TRBD2. This CDR3 region has 14 residues. Trimming cost V 11 bases and J 8 bases; bases outside gene matches: 12. In germline, CDR1 is MNHNS, CDR2 SASEGT. The CDR3, as DNA: TGTGCCGTCATACGACTAGCGGGAGGCCCTCAGCAGTACTTC. Translating it yields CAVIRLAGGPQQYF.

The chain is built from TRBV7-9 and TRBJ1-1; no clear D gene. The CDR3 spans 15 residues. V lost 3 bases, J lost 3 bases, and 14 bases lay in between. CDR1 and CDR2 from the germline V gene are SEHNR and FQNEAQ (reference sequence). The CDR3 is CASSLALLRDTEAFF. In DNA form, the CDR3 reads TGTGCCAGCAGCTTGGCTCTTTTGCGCGACACTGAAGCTTTCTTT.

The sample holds a few counts of this clonotype. CDR3 sequence reads: CASSLGGSMNTEAFF. The CDR3 DNA reads as TGTGCCAGCAGTTTGGGGGGGTCCATGAACACTGAAGCTTTCTTT. The rearrangement uses TRBV28 and TRBJ1-1; D is possibly TRBD1 (5 bases). The CDR3 length is 15 residues. V lost 3 bases, J lost 0 bases, and 11 bases lay in between. From germline, CDR1 is MDHEN and CDR2 SYDVKM. Supplemented by reference TRBV28 and TRBJ1-1, the full variable domain reads DVKVTQSSRYLVKRTGEKVFLECVQDMDHENMFWYRQDPGLGLRLIYFSYDVKMKEKGDIPEGYSVSREKKERFSLILESASTNQTSMYLCASSLGGSMNTEAFFGQGTRLTVV.

About this clonotype: This could be a read error, since a much larger clone is one nucleotide away. The V and J genes are TRBV30 and TRBJ1-1, with D tentatively TRBD1 (5 bases). CDR3 length equals 15 residues. Germline CDR1 is GTSNPN and CDR2 is SVGIG (reference sequence). The CDR3, as DNA: TGTGCCTGTAGTGTACTTAGTTCGGGGGGGACTGAAGCTTTCTTT. Translation: CACSVLSSGGTEAFF.

Concerning this clonotype: A much larger clonotype is one base distant, so this may be a read error. This chain uses TRBV18 with TRBJ2-1, with 7 positions matching TRBD2. With V trimmed by 0 bases and J by 10 bases, 9 bases remained unmatched. The germline gives CDR1 KGHSH, CDR2 LQKENI. The CDR3 loop spans 15 amino acids. CDR3 in DNA: TGTGCCAGCTCACCACCGGCTAGCGGTTCCTACGAGCAGTTCTTC. It encodes CASSPPASGSYEQFF.

This clonotype appeared many times. This chain joins TRBV12-3 or TRBV12-4 and TRBJ1-5, with D possibly being TRBD1 (5 bases). V lost 7 bases and J 9 bases, leaving 22 bases between the germline ends. The CDR3 has 15 residues. The DNA for the CDR3 is TGTGCCAGCAACCAAGCCGGGACCAAAAGGCGGCCCCAGCATTTT. Amino acids: CASNQAGTKRRPQHF.

This clonotype was seen more than once but under ten times. The chain uses TRBV5-1 and TRBJ2-2; 8 bases align to TRBD1. The CDR3 is 17 amino acids. Trimming cost V 4 bases and J 6 bases; bases outside gene matches: 14. CDR1 is SGHRS, CDR2 YFSETQ, per germline. The CDR3 bases are TGCGCCAGCAGCCCGACCCCGGACAGGGTAGACGCCGGGGAGCTGTTTTTT. Protein product: CASSPTPDRVDAGELFF.

This clonotype was found a few times. In DNA form, the CDR3 reads TGCAGCGTTGAAGGTGGTATGACAGTCTATGGCTACACCTTC. It encodes CSVEGGMTVYGYTF. The chain uses TRBV29-1 and TRBJ1-2; D possibly corresponds to TRBD1 (5 bases). The CDR3 loop spans 14 amino acids. CDR1 is SQVTM and CDR2 is ANQGSEA in the germline V gene. The V and J ends lost 1 base and 4 bases respectively, with 13 bases between them.

This clonotype was seen only a few times. The genes are TRBV30 and TRBJ2-5; D gene unclear. CDR1 is GTSNPN and CDR2 is SVGIG in the germline V gene (reference sequence). V lost 8 bases, J lost 5 bases, and 15 bases lay in between. This CDR3 has 12 residues. CDR3 sequence: CAGSVLVETQYF. CDR3 coding DNA: TGTGCCGGATCCGTCCTAGTGGAGACCCAGTACTTC.

This clonotype was detected ten times or more. The gene calls are TRBV10-3 and TRBJ2-1; D not resolved. This CDR3 contains 14 residues. V gave up 10 bases and J gave up 2 bases, with 15 bases separating them. CDR1 is ENHRY, CDR2 SYGVKD, per germline. CDR3 loop: CATWAPEPYNEQFF. CDR3 sequence (DNA): TGTGCCACCTGGGCCCCGGAACCCTACAATGAGCAGTTCTTC.

The chain links TRBV10-2 to TRBJ2-7; a weak D match, TRBD2 (6 bases). Trimming cost V 7 bases and J 1 base, with 14 bases left between them. The CDR3 is made up of 14 amino acids. Germline V gene data show CDR1 as WSHSY and CDR2 as SAAADI. CDR3 region: CASTPSSASYEQYF. The DNA for the CDR3 is TGCGCCAGCACCCCTTCTAGCGCGTCCTACGAGCAGTACTTC.

This clonotype turned up a few times. The J gene is TRBJ2-2, the V gene TRBV4-1, with D perhaps TRBD2 (6 bases). The CDR3 consists of 16 residues. V lost 3 bases to trimming and J lost 3 bases, with 14 bases between them. CDR1 and CDR2 (germline): MGHRA, YSYEKL. The CDR3: CASSHVTQRDTGELFF. The CDR3 DNA reads as TGCGCCAGCAGCCATGTCACCCAGCGGGACACCGGGGAGCTGTTTTTT.

This clonotype was found a few times. The genes are TRBV25-1 and TRBJ2-5; perhaps TRBD1 as D (5 bases). The CDR3 has 12 residues. Germline V gene lookup returns CDR1 MGHDK and CDR2 SYGVNS. Trimming removed 4 bases from V and 5 bases from J, with 8 bases in between. The CDR3 DNA is TGTGCCAGCAGTGGTAAGGGGGAGACCCAGTACTTC. It codes for CASSGKGETQYF.

The sample holds a few counts of this clonotype. The chain joins TRBV18 to TRBJ2-7, with D perhaps TRBD1 (5 bases). V lost 3 bases to trimming and J lost 2 bases, with 11 bases between them. Germline CDR1 KGHSH, CDR2 LQKENI. CDR3 length: 14 residues. CDR3 DNA sequence: TGTGCCAGCTCACCTGACAGCATGCCCTACGAGCAGTACTTC. Amino acids: CASSPDSMPYEQYF.

The table lists this clonotype with many counts. The V and J genes are TRBV24-1 and TRBJ2-5; 11 bases are a match to TRBD2. Looked up from germline, CDR1 is KGHDR and CDR2 is SFDVKD. The ends lost 1 base at V and 2 bases at J; junction bases unmatched: 8. The CDR3 is 18 amino acids. The CDR3 reads CATSDFPSGTSGQETQYF. In DNA form, the CDR3 reads TGTGCCACCAGTGATTTTCCCTCCGGGACTAGCGGACAAGAGACCCAGTACTTC.

This clonotype was counted a single time. The genes are TRBV29-1 and TRBJ1-2; D unclear. With 4 bases removed from V and 1 base from J, the gap between germline ends came to 4 bases. This CDR3 has 11 amino acids. Germline CDR1 and CDR2: SQVTM and ANQGSEA. DNA for the CDR3: TGCAGCGTTGCTGTTAACTATGGCTACACCTTC. Protein sequence: CSVAVNYGYTF.

This clonotype was counted at least ten times. The V call is TRBV11-2, the J call TRBJ1-1; D gene uncertain. Germline lookup yields CDR1 SGHAT and CDR2 FQNNGV. V lost 5 bases and J 1 base, leaving 17 bases between the germline ends. The CDR3 has 16 amino acids. CDR3 protein: CASSPGRSSENTEAFF. Here the CDR3 DNA reads TGTGCCAGCAGCCCCGGACGGAGCTCAGAGAACACTGAAGCTTTCTTT.

As regards this clonotype: One end of the junction does not line up with germline, which may come from a read error. J is TRBJ2-1 and V is TRBV7-6; 9 nucleotides agree with TRBD1. Germline lookup yields CDR1 SGHVS and CDR2 FNYEAQ. The CDR3 has 16 residues. For the CDR3, the DNA is TGTGTCAGCAGCTTAGCAACGGGACAGGGTTACAATGAGCAGTTCTTC. Its translation is CVSSLATGQGYNEQFF.

The chain combines TRBV20-1 with TRBJ2-4; a possible D gene is TRBD1 (6 bases). V was trimmed by 3 bases and J by 0 bases, leaving 12 bases between them. Germline V CDR1 and CDR2: DFQATT, SNEGSKA (reference sequence). CDR3 size: 15 residues. In DNA, the CDR3 is TGCAGTGCTAGTACAGGGAACCTAGCCAAAAACATTCAGTACTTC. This codes for CSASTGNLAKNIQYF.